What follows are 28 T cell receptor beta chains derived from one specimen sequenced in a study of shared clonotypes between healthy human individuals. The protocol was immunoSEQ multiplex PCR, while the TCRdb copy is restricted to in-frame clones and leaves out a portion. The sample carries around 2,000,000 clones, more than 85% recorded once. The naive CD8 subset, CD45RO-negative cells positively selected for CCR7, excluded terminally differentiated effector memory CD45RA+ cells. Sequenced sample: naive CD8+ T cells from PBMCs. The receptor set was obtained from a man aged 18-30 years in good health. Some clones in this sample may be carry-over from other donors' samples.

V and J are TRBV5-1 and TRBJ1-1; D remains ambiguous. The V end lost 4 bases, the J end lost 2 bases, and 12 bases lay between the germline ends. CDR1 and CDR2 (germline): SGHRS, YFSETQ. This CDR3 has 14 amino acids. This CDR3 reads CASSEWVPNTEAFF. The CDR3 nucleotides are TGCGCCAGCAGCGAATGGGTCCCAAACACTGAAGCTTTCTTT.

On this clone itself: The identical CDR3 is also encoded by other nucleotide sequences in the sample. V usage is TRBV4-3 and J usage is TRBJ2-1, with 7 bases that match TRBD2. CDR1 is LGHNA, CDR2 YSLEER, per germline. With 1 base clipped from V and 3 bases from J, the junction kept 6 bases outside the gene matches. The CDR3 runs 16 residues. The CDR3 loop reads CASSQVGGRGYNEQFF. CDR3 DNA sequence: TGCGCCAGCAGCCAAGTTGGAGGGAGGGGCTACAATGAGCAGTTCTTC.

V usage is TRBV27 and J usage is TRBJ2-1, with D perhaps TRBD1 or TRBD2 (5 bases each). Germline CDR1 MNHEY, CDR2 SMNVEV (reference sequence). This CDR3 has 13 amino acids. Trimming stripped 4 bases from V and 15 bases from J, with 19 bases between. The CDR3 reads CASSYGLGETTFF. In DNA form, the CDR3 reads TGTGCCAGCAGTTACGGATTGGGGGAGACTACGTTCTTC.

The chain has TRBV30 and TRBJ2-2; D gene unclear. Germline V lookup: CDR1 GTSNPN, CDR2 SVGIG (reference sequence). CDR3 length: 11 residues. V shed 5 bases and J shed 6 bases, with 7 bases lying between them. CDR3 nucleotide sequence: TGTGCCTGGGGTACGCCCGGGGAGCTGTTTTTT. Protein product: CAWGTPGELFF.

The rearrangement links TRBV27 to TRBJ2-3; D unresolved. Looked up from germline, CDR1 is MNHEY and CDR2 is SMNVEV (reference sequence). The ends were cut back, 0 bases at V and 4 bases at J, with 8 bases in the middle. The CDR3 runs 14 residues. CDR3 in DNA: TGTGCCAGCAGTTTATCGAAGAACTCAGATACGCAGTATTTT. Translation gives CASSLSKNSDTQYF.

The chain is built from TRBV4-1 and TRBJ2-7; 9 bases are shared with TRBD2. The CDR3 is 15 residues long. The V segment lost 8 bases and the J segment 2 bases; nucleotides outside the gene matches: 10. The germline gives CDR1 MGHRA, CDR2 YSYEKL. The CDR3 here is CASRFLAGDTYEQYF. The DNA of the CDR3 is TGCGCCAGCCGCTTCTTAGCGGGAGATACCTACGAGCAGTACTTC.

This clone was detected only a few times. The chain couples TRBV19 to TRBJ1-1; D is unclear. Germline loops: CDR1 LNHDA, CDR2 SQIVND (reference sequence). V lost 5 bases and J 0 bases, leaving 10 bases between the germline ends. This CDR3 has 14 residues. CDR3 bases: TGTGCCAGTAGTCCTCCGGATCTGAACACTGAAGCTTTCTTT. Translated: CASSPPDLNTEAFF.

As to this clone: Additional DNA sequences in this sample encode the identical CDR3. The CDR3 bases are TGTGCCAGCAGCTATGACAGAACCTACGAGCAGTACTTC. Translation gives CASSYDRTYEQYF. This chain uses TRBV28 with TRBJ2-7, with TRBD1 as a possible D gene (5 bases). The CDR3 has 13 amino acids. Trimming cost V 6 bases and J 2 bases, with 11 bases left between them. Germline V CDR1 and CDR2: MDHEN, SYDVKM.

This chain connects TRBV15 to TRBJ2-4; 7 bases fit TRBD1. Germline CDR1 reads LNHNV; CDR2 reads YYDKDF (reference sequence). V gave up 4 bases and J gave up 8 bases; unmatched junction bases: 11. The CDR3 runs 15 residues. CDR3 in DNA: TGTGCCACCAGCAAGGGGGCAGGGAATGGGCACATTCAGTACTTC. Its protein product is CATSKGAGNGHIQYF.

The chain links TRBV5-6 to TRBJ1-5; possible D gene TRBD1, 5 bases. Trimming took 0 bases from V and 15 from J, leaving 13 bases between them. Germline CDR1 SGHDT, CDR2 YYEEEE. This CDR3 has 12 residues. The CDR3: CASSLGSGLVHF. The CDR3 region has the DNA TGTGCCAGCAGCTTGGGTTCAGGGCTCGTGCATTTT.

The DNA of the CDR3 is TGTGCCAGCAGTGGACAGGGGGCGAGAGGCTACACCTTC. Translating it yields CASSGQGARGYTF. The chain has TRBV2 and TRBJ1-2; 10 positions agree with TRBD1. Germline values: CDR1 SNHLY, CDR2 FYNNEI. The ends lost 4 bases at V and 8 bases at J; junction bases unmatched: 4. CDR3 length: 13 residues.

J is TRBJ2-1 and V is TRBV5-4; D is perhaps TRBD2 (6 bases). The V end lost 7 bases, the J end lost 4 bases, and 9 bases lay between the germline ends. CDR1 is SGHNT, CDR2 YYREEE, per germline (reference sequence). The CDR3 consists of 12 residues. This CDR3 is CASGDWYNEQFF. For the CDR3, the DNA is TGTGCCAGCGGGGACTGGTACAATGAGCAGTTCTTC.

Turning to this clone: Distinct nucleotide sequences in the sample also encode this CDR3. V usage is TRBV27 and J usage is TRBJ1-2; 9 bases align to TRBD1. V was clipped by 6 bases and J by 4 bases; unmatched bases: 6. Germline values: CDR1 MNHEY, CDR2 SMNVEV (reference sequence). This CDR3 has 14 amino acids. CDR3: CASSPGTGLYGYTF. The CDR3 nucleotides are TGTGCCAGCAGCCCCGGGACAGGGCTCTATGGCTACACCTTC.

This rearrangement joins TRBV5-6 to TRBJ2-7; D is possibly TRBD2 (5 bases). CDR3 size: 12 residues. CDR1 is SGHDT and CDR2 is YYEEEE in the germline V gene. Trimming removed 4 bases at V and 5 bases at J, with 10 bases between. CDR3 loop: CASSPGSNEQYF. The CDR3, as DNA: TGTGCCAGCAGCCCTGGGAGTAACGAGCAGTACTTC. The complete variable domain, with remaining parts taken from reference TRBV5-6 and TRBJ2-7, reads DAGVTQSPTHLIKTRGQQVTLRCSPKSGHDTVSWYQQALGQGPQFIFQYYEEEERQRGNFPDRFSGHQFPNYSSELNVNALLLGDSALYLCASSPGSNEQYFGPGTRLTVT.

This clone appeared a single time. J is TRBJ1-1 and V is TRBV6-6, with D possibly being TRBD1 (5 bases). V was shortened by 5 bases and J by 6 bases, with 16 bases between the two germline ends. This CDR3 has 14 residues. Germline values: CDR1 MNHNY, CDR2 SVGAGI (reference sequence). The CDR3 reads CASSTGSGLPEAFF. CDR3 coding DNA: TGTGCCAGCAGTACGGGTTCAGGGTTACCTGAAGCTTTCTTT.

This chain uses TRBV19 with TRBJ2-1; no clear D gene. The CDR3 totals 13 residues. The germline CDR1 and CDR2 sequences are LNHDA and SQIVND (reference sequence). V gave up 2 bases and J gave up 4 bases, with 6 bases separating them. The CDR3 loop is CASSILFYNEQFF. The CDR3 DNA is TGTGCCAGTAGTATACTCTTTTACAATGAGCAGTTCTTC.

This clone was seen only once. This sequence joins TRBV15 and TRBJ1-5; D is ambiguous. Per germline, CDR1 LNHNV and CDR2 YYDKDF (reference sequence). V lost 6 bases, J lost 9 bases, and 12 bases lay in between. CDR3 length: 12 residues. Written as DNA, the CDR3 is TGTGCCACCAGGGAGGGTTCGGCGCCCCAGCATTTT. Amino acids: CATREGSAPQHF.

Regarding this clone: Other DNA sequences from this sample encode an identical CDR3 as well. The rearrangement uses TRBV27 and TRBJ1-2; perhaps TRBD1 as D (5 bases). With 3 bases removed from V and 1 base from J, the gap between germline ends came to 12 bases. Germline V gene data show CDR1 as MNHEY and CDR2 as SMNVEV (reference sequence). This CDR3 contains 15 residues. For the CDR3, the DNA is TGTGCCAGCAGTTTTGTAGGGACGGGTAACTATGGCTACACCTTC. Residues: CASSFVGTGNYGYTF.

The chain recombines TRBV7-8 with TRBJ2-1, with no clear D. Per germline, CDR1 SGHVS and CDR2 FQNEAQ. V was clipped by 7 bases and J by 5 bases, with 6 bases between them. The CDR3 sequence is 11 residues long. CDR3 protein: CASNVNNEQFF. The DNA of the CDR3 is TGTGCCAGCAACGTCAACAATGAGCAGTTCTTC.

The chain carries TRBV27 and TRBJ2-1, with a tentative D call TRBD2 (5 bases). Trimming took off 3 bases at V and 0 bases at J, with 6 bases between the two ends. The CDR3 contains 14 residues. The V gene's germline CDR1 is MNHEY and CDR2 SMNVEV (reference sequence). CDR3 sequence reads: CASSFTSSYNEQFF. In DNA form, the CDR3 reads TGTGCCAGCAGTTTCACTAGCTCCTACAATGAGCAGTTCTTC.

CDR3 DNA sequence: TGTGCCAGCAGCTACCCCTGGTTGTCAGAGACCCAGTACTTC. This translates into CASSYPWLSETQYF. The chain couples TRBV7-9 to TRBJ2-5; no clear D gene. This CDR3 spans 14 amino acids. Looked up from germline, CDR1 is SEHNR and CDR2 is FQNEAQ (reference sequence). Trimming removed 4 bases from V and 4 bases from J, with 13 bases in between.

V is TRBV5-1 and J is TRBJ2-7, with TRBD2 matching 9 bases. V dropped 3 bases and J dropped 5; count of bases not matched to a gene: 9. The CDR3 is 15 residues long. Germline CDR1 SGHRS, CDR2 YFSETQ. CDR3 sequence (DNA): TGCGCCAGCAGCTCTTTAGCGGGAGAGATCGACGAGCAGTACTTC. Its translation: CASSSLAGEIDEQYF. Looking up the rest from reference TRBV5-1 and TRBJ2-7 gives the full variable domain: KAGVTQTPRYLIKTRGQQVTLSCSPISGHRSVSWYQQTPGQGLQFLFEYFSETQRNKGNFPGRFSGRQFSNSRSEMNVSTLELGDSALYLCASSSLAGEIDEQYFGPGTRLTVT.

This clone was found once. CDR3 in amino acids: CASSLTTRDEQYF. In DNA, the CDR3 is TGTGCCAGCAGCTTAACGACCCGAGACGAGCAGTACTTC. The chain joins TRBV7-3 to TRBJ2-7, with D unresolved. CDR1 SGHTA and CDR2 FQGTGA come from the germline V gene. The CDR3 extends over 13 amino acids. The V and J ends lost 0 bases and 5 bases respectively, with 8 bases between them.

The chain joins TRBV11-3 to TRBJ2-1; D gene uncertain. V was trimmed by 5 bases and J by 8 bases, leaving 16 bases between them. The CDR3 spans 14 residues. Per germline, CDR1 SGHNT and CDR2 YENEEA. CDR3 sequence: CASSPLESGDEQFF. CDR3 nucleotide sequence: TGTGCCAGCAGCCCCCTAGAATCTGGGGATGAGCAGTTCTTC.

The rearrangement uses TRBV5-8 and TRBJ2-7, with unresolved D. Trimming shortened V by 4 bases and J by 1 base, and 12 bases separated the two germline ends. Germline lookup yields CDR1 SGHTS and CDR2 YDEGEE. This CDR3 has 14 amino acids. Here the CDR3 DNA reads TGTGCCAGCAGCCCCGAGTCGGCGTCCTACGAGCAGTACTTC. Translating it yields CASSPESASYEQYF.

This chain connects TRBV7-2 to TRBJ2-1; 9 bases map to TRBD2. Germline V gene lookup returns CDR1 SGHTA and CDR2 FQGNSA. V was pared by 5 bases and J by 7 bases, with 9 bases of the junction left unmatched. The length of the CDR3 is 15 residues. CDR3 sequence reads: CASSARLAEQNEQFF. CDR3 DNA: TGTGCCAGCAGCGCACGACTAGCGGAGCAGAATGAGCAGTTCTTC.

The CDR3, as DNA: TGTGCCAGCAGCTTAATCGGCACCAGTGTCGTGGAGCAGTACTTC. Translated, it gives CASSLIGTSVVEQYF. V gene TRBV11-2 combines with J gene TRBJ2-7; D is ambiguous. This CDR3 contains 15 residues. Trimming left V 2 bases short and J 7 bases short, with 18 bases between. Germline V gene data show CDR1 as SGHAT and CDR2 as FQNNGV.

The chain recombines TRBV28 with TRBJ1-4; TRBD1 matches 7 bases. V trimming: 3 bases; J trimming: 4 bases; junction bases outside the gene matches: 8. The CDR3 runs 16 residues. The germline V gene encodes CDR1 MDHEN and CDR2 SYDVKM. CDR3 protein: CASSFYRGLNNEKLFF. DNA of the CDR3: TGTGCCAGCAGTTTCTATAGGGGGCTGAATAATGAAAAACTGTTTTTT.